Presented here are 26 T cell receptor beta chains from one specimen sequenced in a study of cytomegalovirus exposure and HLA in healthy donors. The PCR used 60 Vbeta and 13 Jbeta primers. Repertoires were generated with immunoSEQ multiplex PCR, while TCRdb's copy carries only in-frame clones and drops some. The table shows some 130,000 clones, with about 74% occurring only once. Input material: PBMCs. These receptors were taken from a male donor in good health and CMV-seronegative.

This clone was counted once. The chain carries TRBV6-5 and TRBJ1-3, with D possibly matching TRBD1 (6 bases). V gave up 5 bases and J gave up 4 bases, with 15 bases separating them. This CDR3 has 15 residues. The germline gives CDR1 MNHEY, CDR2 SVGAGI. CDR3 DNA: TGTGCCAGCAGTCAATCCAGGGGCTTCGGAAACACCATATATTTT. Its protein is CASSQSRGFGNTIYF.

J is TRBJ2-4 and V is TRBV4-1; the D is unclear. The germline V gene has CDR1 MGHRA and CDR2 YSYEKL. The V end lost 1 base, the J end lost 2 bases, and 9 bases lay between the germline ends. This CDR3 is 15 amino acids long. CDR3 sequence reads: CASSQVQEPKNIQYF. The CDR3 DNA reads TGCGCCAGCAGCCAAGTTCAGGAACCCAAAAACATTCAGTACTTC.

This chain connects TRBV6-4 to TRBJ1-2, with D possibly being TRBD1 (5 bases). Trimming took 5 bases from V and 6 from J, leaving 13 bases between them. Per the germline V gene, CDR1 is MRHNA and CDR2 is SNTAGT. This CDR3 contains 13 residues. This CDR3 reads CASSPSGGDGYTF. CDR3 nucleotide sequence: TGTGCCAGCAGTCCCTCGGGGGGGGATGGCTACACCTTC.

The CDR3 here is CASSNREGRTDTQYF. The CDR3 DNA reads TGTGCCAGCAGCAATCGGGAGGGTCGCACAGATACGCAGTATTTT. V usage is TRBV28 and J usage is TRBJ2-3; 8 nucleotides agree with TRBD2. CDR1 is MDHEN, CDR2 SYDVKM, per germline. With 6 bases clipped from V and 1 base from J, the junction kept 6 bases outside the gene matches. This CDR3 is 15 amino acids long.

This chain connects TRBV4-2 to TRBJ2-6; D is unclear. This CDR3 region has 18 residues. Trimming removed 8 bases from V and 0 bases from J, with 20 bases in between. From germline, CDR1 is LGHNA and CDR2 YNFKEQ. CDR3 region: CASRGSSEDYSGANVLTF. CDR3 nucleotide sequence: TGTGCCAGCCGAGGTAGCAGTGAGGATTACTCTGGGGCCAACGTCCTGACTTTC.

The J gene is TRBJ2-7, the V gene TRBV4-3; 7 bases map to TRBD1. The CDR3 has 15 amino acids. Germline loops: CDR1 LGHNA, CDR2 YSLEER. Losses at the gene ends were 4 bases for V and 2 bases for J; bases not matched to a gene: 8. CDR3 sequence: CASSPGQLYPYEQYF. Written as DNA, the CDR3 is TGCGCCAGCAGCCCGGGACAGCTATACCCCTACGAGCAGTACTTC.

The chain uses TRBV6-4 and TRBJ1-3; D possibly corresponds to TRBD1 (6 bases). From germline, CDR1 is MRHNA and CDR2 SNTAGT. The CDR3 contains 16 residues. Trimming took 8 bases from V and 0 from J, leaving 17 bases between them. The CDR3 here is CASGCPGQSSGNTIYF. The CDR3 DNA reads TGTGCCAGCGGCTGTCCGGGACAAAGCTCTGGAAACACCATATATTTT.

A few counts support this clone. The chain couples TRBV5-8 to TRBJ2-1; D possibly corresponds to TRBD1 (5 bases). CDR3 length equals 14 residues. V lost 1 base and J 7 bases, leaving 12 bases between the germline ends. In germline, CDR1 is SGHTS, CDR2 YDEGEE. The CDR3 DNA follows: TGTGCCAGCAGCTTGATAGGGGATAGGAATGAGCAGTTCTTC. Residues: CASSLIGDRNEQFF. The whole variable domain, filled in from reference TRBV5-8 and TRBJ2-1, reads EAGVTQSPTHLIKTRGQQATLRCSPISGHTSVYWYQQALGLGLQFLLWYDEGEERNRGNFPPRFSGRQFPNYSSELNVNALELEDSALYLCASSLIGDRNEQFFGPGTRLTVL.

V gene TRBV21-1 combines with J gene TRBJ2-4; the listed D gene, TRBD2, was not tested against the DNA. TRBV21-1 is a listed pseudogene. CDR3 size: 20 residues. This chain's CDR3 is CASSNLLKARPYLAKNIQYF. The CDR3 DNA is TGTGCCAGCAGCAACCTCCTGAAGGCGAGGCCCTACCTAGCCAAAAACATTCAGTACTTC.

This clone was observed a single time. J is TRBJ1-4 and V is TRBV5-1; possible D gene TRBD1, 6 bases. Germline-derived CDR1 and CDR2 are SGHRS and YFSETQ. V lost 0 bases, J lost 8 bases, and 8 bases lay in between. This CDR3 has 13 residues. This chain's CDR3 is CASSLGQGEKLFF. The CDR3 DNA sequence: TGCGCCAGCAGCTTGGGTCAGGGGGAAAAACTGTTTTTT.

This clone was seen only once. This chain connects TRBV9 to TRBJ2-1; D unclear. Germline V gene lookup returns CDR1 SGDLS and CDR2 YYNGEE. The CDR3 runs 14 residues. V lost 0 bases and J 2 bases, leaving 6 bases between the germline ends. CDR3 protein: CASSVGEAYNEQFF. The CDR3, as DNA: TGTGCCAGCAGCGTAGGCGAAGCCTACAATGAGCAGTTCTTC.

The gene calls are TRBV2 and TRBJ2-4, with TRBD1 as a possible D gene (5 bases). The CDR3 spans 14 residues. V lost 2 bases to trimming and J lost 6 bases, with 11 bases between them. Germline V gene data show CDR1 as SNHLY and CDR2 as FYNNEI. CDR3 protein: CASSEPGRINIQYF. The CDR3 region has the DNA TGTGCCAGCAGTGAACCAGGGCGGATAAACATTCAGTACTTC.

V is TRBV6-4 and J is TRBJ2-3; 9 bases map to TRBD2. The ends lost 4 bases at V and 5 bases at J; junction bases unmatched: 4. Germline loops: CDR1 MRHNA, CDR2 SNTAGT. The CDR3 has 14 amino acids. The CDR3 is CASSASLAGDTQYF. The CDR3 DNA sequence: TGTGCCAGCAGTGCCTCACTAGCGGGAGATACGCAGTATTTT.

This clone was recorded once. J is TRBJ2-1 and V is TRBV27, with a weak D call TRBD2 (6 bases). Germline CDR1 is MNHEY and CDR2 is SMNVEV (reference sequence). There are 14 residues in the CDR3. The V gene lost 7 bases and the J gene lost 8 bases, with 18 bases spanning the gap. The CDR3 coding sequence is TGTGCCAGCATTAAGGCGGGAAGCTTCGATGAGCAGTTCTTC. As protein: CASIKAGSFDEQFF.

V and J are TRBV19 and TRBJ1-1, with D possibly being TRBD1 (6 bases). V was pared by 2 bases and J by 7 bases, with 11 bases between. This CDR3 is built from 13 residues. Germline CDR1 is LNHDA and CDR2 is SQIVND (reference sequence). The CDR3 loop is CASSITTGREAFF. The CDR3 nucleotides are TGTGCCAGTAGTATAACGACAGGACGTGAAGCTTTCTTT.

V gene TRBV14 combines with J gene TRBJ2-3; 8 bases fit TRBD2. The CDR3 totals 14 residues. Per the germline V gene, CDR1 is SGHDN and CDR2 is FVKESK. The ends lost 4 bases at V and 4 bases at J; junction bases unmatched: 4. The CDR3 reads CASSRRGGSDTQYF. CDR3 coding DNA: TGTGCCAGCAGCCGCCGGGGGGGGTCAGATACGCAGTATTTT.

The rearrangement links TRBV7-8 to TRBJ2-5, with D perhaps TRBD1 (6 bases). Germline V gives CDR1 SGHVS, CDR2 FQNEAQ. This CDR3 contains 12 residues. With 5 bases removed from V and 5 bases from J, the gap between germline ends came to 9 bases. DNA of the CDR3: TGTGCCAGCAGCCAGGGGCGGGAGACCCAGTACTTC. It translates to CASSQGRETQYF. Drawing the rest from reference TRBV7-8 and TRBJ2-5, the complete variable domain is GAGVSQSPRYKVAKRGQDVALRCDPISGHVSLFWYQQALGQGPEFLTYFQNEAQLDKSGLPSDRFFAERPEGSVSTLKIQRTQQEDSAVYLCASSQGRETQYFGPGTRLLVL.

V gene TRBV27 combines with J gene TRBJ2-1; 9 positions agree with TRBD2. CDR1 MNHEY and CDR2 SMNVEV come from the germline V gene (reference sequence). The CDR3 sequence is 15 residues long. With V trimmed by 6 bases and J by 8 bases, 11 bases remained unmatched. The CDR3 DNA is TGTGCCAGCAGCCCCGAGGCTAGCGGGATCCATGAGCAGTTCTTC. Translated, it gives CASSPEASGIHEQFF.

The CDR3 reads CASSQDRGTGGEQYF. In DNA, the CDR3 is TGCGCCAGCAGCCAAGATCGGGGGACAGGGGGAGAGCAGTACTTC. This chain uses TRBV4-3 with TRBJ2-7, with TRBD1 matching 11 bases. CDR3 length: 15 amino acids. Trimming took 0 bases from V and 7 from J; bases not matched to a gene: 5. Germline values: CDR1 LGHNA, CDR2 YSLEER.

The chain recombines TRBV4-2 with TRBJ2-7; D gene ambiguous. This CDR3 contains 15 residues. CDR1 is LGHNA, CDR2 YNFKEQ, per germline. Trimming shortened V by 0 bases and J by 1 base, and 10 bases separated the two germline ends. DNA of the CDR3: TGTGCCAGCAGCCAAGATGAACAGTCATCCTACGAGCAGTACTTC. Protein sequence: CASSQDEQSSYEQYF.

The J gene is TRBJ2-7, the V gene TRBV2; tentatively, D is TRBD1 (6 bases). Germline V lookup: CDR1 SNHLY, CDR2 FYNNEI. Between the trimmed V and J ends, which lost 8 bases and 0 bases, there was a span of 14 bases. This CDR3 has 14 residues. DNA for the CDR3: TGTGCCAGCGTCAGGGGCGCGAGCTCCTACGAGCAGTACTTC. Translation gives CASVRGASSYEQYF.

This chain connects TRBV7-9 to TRBJ1-2; D remains ambiguous. The V gene's germline CDR1 is SEHNR and CDR2 FQNEAQ (reference sequence). The V and J ends lost 2 bases and 1 base respectively, with 14 bases between them. The CDR3 is 16 amino acids. As DNA, the CDR3 is TGTGCCAGCAGCTTATATTATGAAGCAAATAACTATGGCTACACCTTC. Translated: CASSLYYEANNYGYTF.

The chain joins TRBV6-5 to TRBJ1-5; D uncertain. V dropped 6 bases and J dropped 7 bases, with 16 bases sitting between them. The germline gives CDR1 MNHEY, CDR2 SVGAGI. The CDR3 spans 14 residues. CDR3 in amino acids: CASSPRAGVQPQHF. The CDR3 region has the DNA TGTGCCAGCAGCCCCCGCGCAGGCGTCCAGCCCCAGCATTTT.

The CDR3 DNA follows: TGTGCCAGCAGCTCCGGACAGGGGTTTGTTGAAGCTTTCTTT. This sequence encodes CASSSGQGFVEAFF. The V and J genes are TRBV5-4 and TRBJ1-1; TRBD1 matches at 9 bases. The trim removed 3 bases at V and 7 bases at J, leaving 7 bases unmatched. The germline V gene encodes CDR1 SGHNT and CDR2 YYREEE (reference sequence). The CDR3 consists of 14 residues.

The chain recombines TRBV4-3 with TRBJ2-7, with a tentative D call TRBD1 (5 bases). The length of the CDR3 is 16 residues. V was pared by 1 base and J by 1 base, with 14 bases between. Germline CDR1 reads LGHNA; CDR2 reads YSLEER. CDR3 sequence (DNA): TGCGCCAGCAGCCAAGGATTGTCAGGGATTTCCTACGAGCAGTACTTC. As protein: CASSQGLSGISYEQYF.

This clone came up a few times. The chain uses TRBV27 and TRBJ1-4; tentatively, D is TRBD1 (6 bases). Trimming took off 5 bases at V and 4 bases at J, with 14 bases between the two ends. CDR1 and CDR2 (germline): MNHEY, SMNVEV (reference sequence). This CDR3 has 15 amino acids. The CDR3 DNA sequence: TGTGCCAGCAGTCGTGGACAGACCTTTAATGAAAAACTGTTTTTT. Translated: CASSRGQTFNEKLFF.